This is a list of T cell receptor beta chains from one sample in a study of Ad26.COV2.S vaccination and SARS-CoV-2 variants. Clones were read by immunoSEQ multiplex PCR, and TCRdb kept only the in-frame ones, dropping some. The sample holds roughly 420,000 clones, roughly 90% seen once. Specimen: peripheral blood, collected in a trial of Ad26.COV2.S vaccine versus placebo. These receptors came from a person between 18 and 60 years old who received the Ad26.COV2.S COVID-19 vaccine or a placebo. Each CDR3 is given with its conserved first and last residue. The D gene is left open where the match is weak. Clone size is stated in some rows and not others, as once, few, many or a class when expanded.

CDR3 protein: CASSSTAHSPLHF; CDR3 DNA: TGTGCCAGCAGTTCCACAGCGCATTCACCCCTCCACTTT; V gene: TRBV27; clone size: .; J gene: TRBJ1-6; D gene: .; CDR3 length: 13
CDR3 protein: CASKQGGAGYTF; CDR3 DNA: TGCGCCAGCAAACAGGGCGGGGCCGGCTACACCTTC; V gene: TRBV5-1; clone size: .; J gene: TRBJ1-2; D gene: .; CDR3 length: 12
CDR3 protein: CASSIRSSGDNEQFF; CDR3 DNA: TGTGCCAGTAGTATTAGGAGTAGCGGGGACAATGAGCAGTTCTTC; V gene: TRBV19; clone size: .; J gene: TRBJ2-1; D gene: TRBD2; CDR3 length: 15
CDR3 protein: CASSGNRGGSLQPQHF; CDR3 DNA: TGTGCCAGCAGTGGAAACAGGGGAGGGTCCCTTCAGCCCCAGCATTTT; V gene: TRBV28; clone size: .; J gene: TRBJ1-5; D gene: TRBD1; CDR3 length: 16
CDR3 protein: CASSLNVEQYF; CDR3 DNA: TGTGCCAGCAGTTTAAACGTCGAGCAGTACTTC; V gene: TRBV28; clone size: .; J gene: TRBJ2-7; D gene: .; CDR3 length: 11
CDR3 protein: CASSLTGGFYTGELFF; CDR3 DNA: TGTGCCAGCAGTCTCACAGGGGGTTTTTACACCGGGGAGCTGTTTTTT; V gene: TRBV27; clone size: .; J gene: TRBJ2-2; D gene: TRBD1; CDR3 length: 16
CDR3 protein: CASSPDPTDTQYF; CDR3 DNA: TGTGCCAGCAGCCCGGACCCCACAGATACGCAGTATTTT; V gene: TRBV7-3; clone size: .; J gene: TRBJ2-3; D gene: .; CDR3 length: 13
CDR3 protein: CASSSSGTGNTGELFF; CDR3 DNA: TGTGCCAGCAGCTCTTCCGGGACAGGAAACACCGGGGAGCTGTTTTTT; V gene: TRBV7-9; clone size: .; J gene: TRBJ2-2; D gene: TRBD1; CDR3 length: 16
CDR3 protein: CASSVSGTGGNTIYF; CDR3 DNA: TGTGCCAGCAGCGTGTCAGGGACTGGTGGAAACACCATATATTTT; V gene: TRBV9; clone size: few; J gene: TRBJ1-3; D gene: .; CDR3 length: 15
CDR3 protein: CASSLLTAYQETQYF; CDR3 DNA: TGTGCCAGCAGCTTGCTGACAGCGTACCAAGAGACCCAGTACTTC; V gene: TRBV5-8; clone size: .; J gene: TRBJ2-5; D gene: .; CDR3 length: 15
CDR3 protein: CASSFVTGRYSQYF; CDR3 DNA: TGTGCCAGCAGTTTTGTGACAGGCCGATATTCCCAGTACTTC; V gene: TRBV28; clone size: .; J gene: TRBJ2-7; D gene: .; CDR3 length: 14
CDR3 protein: CASSLALGGAYEKLFF; CDR3 DNA: TGTGCCAGCAGCTTAGCGCTGGGGGGCGCGTATGAAAAACTGTTTTTT; V gene: TRBV7-9; clone size: .; J gene: TRBJ1-4; D gene: .; CDR3 length: 16
CDR3 protein: CASSFTFKAKSEQYF; CDR3 DNA: TGCGCCAGCAGCTTCACCTTCAAGGCCAAGAGCGAGCAGTACTTC; V gene: TRBV5-1; clone size: .; J gene: TRBJ2-7; D gene: .; CDR3 length: 15
CDR3 protein: CASSRGDSNQPQHF; CDR3 DNA: TGTGCCAGCAGCCGGGGGGATAGCAATCAGCCCCAGCATTTT; V gene: TRBV9; clone size: .; J gene: TRBJ1-5; D gene: .; CDR3 length: 14
CDR3 protein: CASSQRLLGTDTQYF; CDR3 DNA: TGTGCCAGCAGCCAGAGGTTGCTCGGCACAGATACGCAGTATTTT; V gene: TRBV3-1/TRBV3-2; clone size: .; J gene: TRBJ2-3; D gene: .; CDR3 length: 15
CDR3 protein: CATSKIRGPQDEQFF; CDR3 DNA: TGTGCCACCTCAAAGATCAGGGGTCCTCAGGATGAGCAGTTCTTC; V gene: TRBV15; clone size: .; J gene: TRBJ2-1; D gene: .; CDR3 length: 15
CDR3 protein: CASSDPPRGWAYNEQFF; CDR3 DNA: TGTGCCAGCAGTGACCCCCCGCGGGGATGGGCCTACAATGAGCAGTTCTTC; V gene: TRBV6-4; clone size: .; J gene: TRBJ2-1; D gene: .; CDR3 length: 17
CDR3 protein: CASSFHYGGSVKNIQYF; CDR3 DNA: TGTGCCAGCAGTTTCCATTACGGGGGATCAGTCAAAAACATTCAGTACTTC; V gene: TRBV28; clone size: .; J gene: TRBJ2-4; D gene: .; CDR3 length: 17
CDR3 protein: CASSQDRSSHNEQFF; CDR3 DNA: TGCGCCAGCAGCCAAGATAGAAGTTCCCACAATGAGCAGTTCTTC; V gene: TRBV4-1; clone size: .; J gene: TRBJ2-1; D gene: .; CDR3 length: 15
CDR3 protein: CASTRGLAGAADTQYF; CDR3 DNA: TGTGCCAGCACCAGGGGACTAGCGGGGGCGGCAGATACGCAGTATTTT; V gene: TRBV27; clone size: .; J gene: TRBJ2-3; D gene: TRBD2; CDR3 length: 16
CDR3 protein: CSVESWKTSTDTQYF; CDR3 DNA: TGCAGCGTTGAATCGTGGAAAACTAGCACAGATACGCAGTATTTT; V gene: TRBV29-1; clone size: .; J gene: TRBJ2-3; D gene: .; CDR3 length: 15
CDR3 protein: CASSVDGADTDTQYF; CDR3 DNA: TGTGCCAGCAGCGTAGACGGGGCAGACACAGATACGCAGTATTTT; V gene: TRBV5-6; clone size: .; J gene: TRBJ2-3; D gene: .; CDR3 length: 15
CDR3 protein: CAISGGQLSSTDTQYF; CDR3 DNA: TGTGCCATCAGTGGCGGGCAACTTTCTAGCACAGATACGCAGTATTTT; V gene: TRBV10-3; clone size: .; J gene: TRBJ2-3; D gene: .; CDR3 length: 16
CDR3 protein: CASSQDPGTGTDTQYF; CDR3 DNA: TGCGCCAGCAGCCAAGATCCCGGGACAGGCACAGATACGCAGTATTTT; V gene: TRBV4-3; clone size: many; J gene: TRBJ2-3; D gene: TRBD1; CDR3 length: 16
CDR3 protein: CASSYAGSTGELFF; CDR3 DNA: TGTGCCAGCAGTTATGCCGGGAGCACCGGGGAGCTGTTTTTT; V gene: TRBV6-2/TRBV6-3; clone size: .; J gene: TRBJ2-2; D gene: .; CDR3 length: 14
CDR3 protein: CASMGEGWGNEQFF; CDR3 DNA: TGTGCCAGCATGGGAGAGGGTTGGGGCAATGAGCAGTTCTTC; V gene: TRBV7-9; clone size: .; J gene: TRBJ2-1; D gene: .; CDR3 length: 14
CDR3 protein: CSVEYGNQETQYF; CDR3 DNA: TGCAGCGTTGAATATGGGAACCAAGAGACCCAGTACTTC; V gene: TRBV29-1; clone size: .; J gene: TRBJ2-5; D gene: .; CDR3 length: 13
CDR3 protein: CASSPRESNTGELFF; CDR3 DNA: TGTGCCAGCAGCCCCAGGGAATCGAACACCGGGGAGCTGTTTTTT; V gene: TRBV7-7; clone size: .; J gene: TRBJ2-2; D gene: .; CDR3 length: 15
CDR3 protein: CASTTPGQGFWTQYF; CDR3 DNA: TGTGCCAGCACCACTCCGGGACAGGGTTTTTGGACCCAGTACTTC; V gene: TRBV11-2; clone size: .; J gene: TRBJ2-5; D gene: TRBD1; CDR3 length: 15
CDR3 protein: CASSLREGAEAFF; CDR3 DNA: TGTGCCAGCAGCCTAAGAGAGGGTGCTGAAGCTTTCTTT; V gene: TRBV11-2; clone size: .; J gene: TRBJ1-1; D gene: .; CDR3 length: 13
CDR3 protein: CASSLQDLREETQYF; CDR3 DNA: TGTGCCAGCAGCTTACAAGACCTCAGAGAAGAGACCCAGTACTTC; V gene: TRBV11-2; clone size: .; J gene: TRBJ2-5; D gene: .; CDR3 length: 15
CDR3 protein: CASSYAGAQFF; CDR3 DNA: TGTGCCAGCAGTTACGCGGGGGCCCAGTTCTTC; V gene: TRBV6-2/TRBV6-3; clone size: .; J gene: TRBJ2-1; D gene: .; CDR3 length: 11
CDR3 protein: CASSYVQFTDTQYF; CDR3 DNA: TGTGCCAGCAGTTATGTTCAGTTCACAGATACGCAGTATTTT; V gene: TRBV6-2/TRBV6-3; clone size: .; J gene: TRBJ2-3; D gene: .; CDR3 length: 14
CDR3 protein: CASSLEPGQGTPPNTGELFF; CDR3 DNA: TGTGCCAGCAGCTTAGAACCGGGACAGGGGACTCCTCCGAACACCGGGGAGCTGTTTTTT; V gene: TRBV11-3; clone size: .; J gene: TRBJ2-2; D gene: TRBD1; CDR3 length: 20
CDR3 protein: CASSPQSNSPLHF; CDR3 DNA: TGTGCCAGCTCACCACAGTCCAATTCACCCCTCCACTTT; V gene: TRBV18; clone size: few; J gene: TRBJ1-6; D gene: .; CDR3 length: 13
CDR3 protein: CASSPIVFGAGTF; CDR3 DNA: .; V gene: TRBV4-3; clone size: .; J gene: TRBJ1-2; D gene: .; CDR3 length: 13
CDR3 protein: CASTQGGIQYF; CDR3 DNA: TGCGCCAGCACCCAGGGTGGCATTCAGTACTTC; V gene: TRBV4-1; clone size: once; J gene: TRBJ2-4; D gene: .; CDR3 length: 11
CDR3 protein: CASSLNSNQPQHF; CDR3 DNA: TGTGCCAGCAGCTTGAATAGCAATCAGCCCCAGCATTTT; V gene: TRBV12-3/TRBV12-4; clone size: .; J gene: TRBJ1-5; D gene: .; CDR3 length: 13
CDR3 protein: CASSLVGGLAFF; CDR3 DNA: TGTGCCAGCAGCTTGGTTGGGGGACTTGCTTTCTTT; V gene: TRBV5-4; clone size: .; J gene: TRBJ1-1; D gene: .; CDR3 length: 12
CDR3 protein: CASSQVNEPYEQYF; CDR3 DNA: TGCGCCAGCAGCCAAGTAAACGAGCCCTACGAGCAGTACTTC; V gene: TRBV4-3; clone size: once; J gene: TRBJ2-7; D gene: .; CDR3 length: 14
CDR3 protein: CASSQHSSRVGDTQYF; CDR3 DNA: TGTGCCAGCAGCCAACATAGCAGCAGGGTTGGTGATACGCAGTATTTT; V gene: TRBV9; clone size: .; J gene: TRBJ2-3; D gene: .; CDR3 length: 16
CDR3 protein: CASSLCPSLCTDTQYF; CDR3 DNA: TGTGCCAGCAGTTTATGTCCGTCCCTTTGCACAGATACGCAGTATTTT; V gene: TRBV27; clone size: .; J gene: TRBJ2-3; D gene: .; CDR3 length: 16
CDR3 protein: CASSQDRVGFDEQFF; CDR3 DNA: TGCGCCAGCAGCCAAGATCGGGTCGGGTTTGATGAGCAGTTCTTC; V gene: TRBV4-3; clone size: .; J gene: TRBJ2-1; D gene: .; CDR3 length: 15
CDR3 protein: CASSLEGSGSLSTDTQYF; CDR3 DNA: TGTGCCAGCAGCTTAGAGGGCAGCGGGAGCCTCAGCACAGATACGCAGTATTTT; V gene: TRBV7-2; clone size: .; J gene: TRBJ2-3; D gene: TRBD2; CDR3 length: 18
CDR3 protein: CSASSGSSYNSPLHF; CDR3 DNA: TGCAGTGCTAGTTCCGGGAGCTCCTATAATTCACCCCTCCACTTT; V gene: TRBV20-1; clone size: .; J gene: TRBJ1-6; D gene: .; CDR3 length: 15
CDR3 protein: CASSVWRHGF; CDR3 DNA: TGTGCCAGCAGTGTTTGGAGACATGGCTTC; V gene: TRBV2; clone size: .; J gene: TRBJ2-7; D gene: .; CDR3 length: 10